Below, 19 T cell receptor beta chains from the same sample are listed, as sequenced in a study of CD8+CD57+ T cells in acquired aplastic anemia. Genomic DNA acted as the template from which TCR beta VDJ combination and CDR3 sequence profiling were carried out. Using its own MiXCR run on the reads, TCRdb lists one record per CDR3 protein. The repertoire holds some 190,000 distinct CDR3 sequences, with approximately 46% as singletons. The sample comprised sorted CD4+, CD8+, or CD8+CD57+ T cells (not recorded which) from PBMCs. The receptors stem from a human donor in good health.

The chain employs TRBV15 and TRBJ2-7; 9 bases agree with TRBD2. Germline values: CDR1 LNHNV, CDR2 YYDKDF (reference sequence). V shed 6 bases and J 4 bases; nucleotides not matched to a gene: 10. This CDR3 comprises 15 residues. CDR3 nucleotide sequence: TGTGCCACCAGAAGGGGGACTAGCAGACAATACGAGCAGTACTTC. Its translation: CATRRGTSRQYEQYF.

This clonotype was seen a few times. This sequence joins TRBV12-3 or TRBV12-4 and TRBJ2-5; the D gene is possibly TRBD2 (5 bases). CDR3 size: 12 residues. The ends were cut back, 8 bases at V and 5 bases at J, with 12 bases in the middle. The CDR3 DNA follows: TGTGCCAGCGCCGTGCGCGGGGAGACCCAGTACTTC. Protein sequence: CASAVRGETQYF.

Points on this clonotype: A junction end diverges from the germline sequence, so it may reflect a read error. The gene calls are TRBV10-3 and TRBJ2-1, with D perhaps being TRBD1 or TRBD2 (6 bases each). Germline assignment: CDR1 ENHRY and CDR2 SYGVKD. The CDR3 extends over 15 amino acids. The CDR3 loop reads CAVSDGGRGKDEQFF. The CDR3 region has the DNA TGTGCCGTCAGTGATGGGGGGCGCGGTAAGGATGAGCAGTTCTTC.

J is TRBJ2-7 and V is TRBV29-1; unclear D gene. This CDR3 spans 13 amino acids. V lost 1 base and J 0 bases, leaving 7 bases between the germline ends. Germline CDR1 and CDR2: SQVTM and ANQGSEA. This chain's CDR3 is CSVEGVNSYEQYF. CDR3 DNA sequence: TGCAGCGTTGAAGGAGTAAACTCCTACGAGCAGTACTTC.

The chain combines TRBV7-9 with TRBJ2-2; D call uncertain. The germline V gene has CDR1 SEHNR and CDR2 FQNEAQ (reference sequence). This CDR3 has 15 residues. The V and J ends lost 9 bases and 1 base respectively, with 15 bases between them. In DNA form, the CDR3 reads TGTGCCAGGGCTTTTGGGCAGGTGAACACCGGGGAGCTGTTTTTT. Translated, it gives CARAFGQVNTGELFF.

The chain links TRBV2 to TRBJ1-2, with no clear D. The CDR3 totals 15 residues. The germline CDR1 and CDR2 sequences are SNHLY and FYNNEI. With 8 bases removed from V and 0 bases from J, the gap between germline ends came to 16 bases. The CDR3 DNA follows: TGTGCCAGCGTTTCGGGCTCGACTGCTAACTATGGCTACACCTTC. It yields the protein CASVSGSTANYGYTF.

This clonotype was counted ten times or more. This sequence joins TRBV12-3 or TRBV12-4 and TRBJ2-7, with D hard to call. The length of the CDR3 is 13 residues. Trimming took 3 bases from V and 3 from J, leaving 9 bases between them. The CDR3 is CASSLGQLYEQYF. The CDR3 DNA reads TGTGCCAGCAGTTTGGGTCAGCTCTACGAGCAGTACTTC.

On this clonotype: One end of the junction varies from germline; a read error may be responsible. The chain uses TRBV7-7 and TRBJ2-7; D is perhaps TRBD2 (6 bases). CDR3 length: 13 amino acids. From germline, CDR1 is SSHAT and CDR2 FNYEAQ (reference sequence). CDR3 region: CASSLRGKGRQYF. The CDR3 bases are TGTGCTAGCAGCTTGCGGGGAAAGGGACGGCAGTACTTC.

The V and J genes are TRBV19 and TRBJ1-1, with D uncertain. V lost 5 bases and J 2 bases, leaving 15 bases between the germline ends. Germline V gene sequence: CDR1 LNHDA, CDR2 SQIVND (reference sequence). This CDR3 has 15 residues. The CDR3 reads CASSFLWGTNTEAFF. In DNA, the CDR3 is TGTGCCAGTAGTTTCCTGTGGGGTACCAACACTGAAGCTTTCTTT.

The V call is TRBV11-1, the J call TRBJ1-2; D is ambiguous. Germline CDR1 reads SGHAT; CDR2 reads FQDESV (reference sequence). This CDR3 comprises 16 residues. V was cut by 2 bases and J by 0 bases, with 13 bases left in between. CDR3 DNA sequence: TGTGCCAGCAGCTTAAGTGCGGGCACAGCTAACTATGGCTACACCTTC. Translated, it gives CASSLSAGTANYGYTF.

The sample holds many counts of this clonotype. The gene calls are TRBV20-1 and TRBJ2-1; 13 bases are shared with TRBD2. V was clipped by 2 bases and J by 7 bases; unmatched bases: 2. This CDR3 contains 14 residues. Per the germline V gene, CDR1 is DFQATT and CDR2 is SNEGSKA (reference sequence). The CDR3 loop is CSARLGLAGNEQFF. Here the CDR3 DNA reads TGCAGTGCTAGATTGGGACTAGCGGGGAATGAGCAGTTCTTC.

On this clonotype itself: Given a much more abundant clone one base away, this may be a read error. The chain recombines TRBV4-1 with TRBJ2-5, with 12 bases that match TRBD2. This CDR3 is 12 amino acids long. Germline V gene lookup returns CDR1 MGHRA and CDR2 YSYEKL. Here the CDR3 DNA reads TGCGCCAGGAGCCTAGCGGGAGGGGTGGAGTTCTTC. Amino acids: CARSLAGGVEFF.

The CDR3 sequence: CASSELPSSYNEQFF. The CDR3 DNA sequence: TGTGCCAGCAGTGAACTCCCTTCCTCCTACAATGAGCAGTTCTTC. The chain joins TRBV2 to TRBJ2-1; D ambiguous. The CDR3 loop spans 15 amino acids. The germline V gene has CDR1 SNHLY and CDR2 FYNNEI. Trimming pared 2 bases from V and 0 bases from J, leaving 8 bases between.

The gene calls are TRBV10-3 and TRBJ2-1; no clear D gene. CDR3 size: 13 residues. V lost 5 bases and J lost 2, with 7 bases in between. Germline V gives CDR1 ENHRY, CDR2 SYGVKD. This chain's CDR3 is CAISPAPYNEQFF. CDR3 in DNA: TGTGCCATCAGTCCCGCCCCCTACAATGAGCAGTTCTTC.

This clonotype was found many times. The chain joins TRBV10-3 to TRBJ1-1; 9 bases align to TRBD1. With 6 bases clipped from V and 5 bases from J, the junction kept 1 base outside the gene matches. The CDR3 covers 12 residues. Germline values: CDR1 ENHRY, CDR2 SYGVKD. CDR3 region: CAIRGTGTEAFF. DNA for the CDR3: TGTGCCATCAGGGGGACAGGGACTGAAGCTTTCTTT.

This clonotype was counted many times. This chain connects TRBV5-6 to TRBJ2-6; D is ambiguous. The CDR3 is 14 residues long. The germline V gene has CDR1 SGHDT and CDR2 YYEEEE. V lost 7 bases and J 1 base, leaving 9 bases between the germline ends. This chain's CDR3 is CASHAESGANVLTF. In DNA, the CDR3 is TGTGCCAGCCACGCAGAATCTGGGGCCAACGTCCTGACTTTC.

The V call is TRBV20-1, the J call TRBJ1-1, with D possibly TRBD1 on 5 matching bases. The CDR3 totals 13 residues. Germline CDR1 reads DFQATT; CDR2 reads SNEGSKA (reference sequence). V lost 6 bases and J 0 bases, leaving 11 bases between the germline ends. CDR3 sequence reads: CSAPNRLNTEAFF. As DNA, the CDR3 is TGCAGTGCCCCAAACAGGCTGAACACTGAAGCTTTCTTT.

The chain recombines TRBV29-1 with TRBJ2-2; D may be TRBD2 (5 bases). Germline CDR1 SQVTM, CDR2 ANQGSEA. V shed 4 bases and J shed 4 bases, with 7 bases lying between them. CDR3 length equals 12 residues. The CDR3 loop is CSVVGSTGELFF. DNA for the CDR3: TGCAGCGTTGTAGGGAGCACCGGGGAGCTGTTTTTT.

CDR3 sequence: CASSSWVSSGNTIYF. The DNA for the CDR3 is TGTGCCAGTAGTTCCTGGGTCAGCTCTGGAAACACCATATATTTT. The chain carries TRBV19 and TRBJ1-3; D is uncertain. The CDR3 runs to 15 residues. V lost 5 bases to trimming and J lost 0 bases, with 11 bases between them. Germline CDR1 is LNHDA and CDR2 is SQIVND (reference sequence). The full variable domain, its missing parts supplied by reference TRBV19 and TRBJ1-3, is DGGITQSPKYLFRKEGQNVTLSCEQNLNHDAMYWYRQDPGQGLRLIYYSQIVNDFQKGDIAEGYSVSREKKESFPLTVTSAQKNPTAFYLCASSSWVSSGNTIYFGEGSWLTVV.